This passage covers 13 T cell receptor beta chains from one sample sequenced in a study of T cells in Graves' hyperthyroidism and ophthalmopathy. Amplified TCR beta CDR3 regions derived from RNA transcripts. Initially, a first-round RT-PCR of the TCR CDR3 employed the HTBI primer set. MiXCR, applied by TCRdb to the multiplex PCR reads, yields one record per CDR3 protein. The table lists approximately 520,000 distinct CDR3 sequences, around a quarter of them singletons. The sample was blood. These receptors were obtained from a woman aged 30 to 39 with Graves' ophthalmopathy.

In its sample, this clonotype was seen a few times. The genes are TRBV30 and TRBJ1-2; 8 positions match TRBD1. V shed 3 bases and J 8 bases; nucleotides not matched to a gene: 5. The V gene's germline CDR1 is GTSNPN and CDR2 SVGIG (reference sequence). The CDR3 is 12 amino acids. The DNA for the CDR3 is TGTGCCTGGAGCAGGGGGCCAGGGGGCTACACCTTC. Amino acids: CAWSRGPGGYTF.

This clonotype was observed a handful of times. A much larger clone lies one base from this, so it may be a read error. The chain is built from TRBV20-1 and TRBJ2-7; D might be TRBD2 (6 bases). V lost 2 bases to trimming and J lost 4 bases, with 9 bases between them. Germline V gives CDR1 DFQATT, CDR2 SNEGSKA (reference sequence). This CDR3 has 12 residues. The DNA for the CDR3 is TGCAGTGCTAGACTTCGGGGGTACGAGCAGTACTTC. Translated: CSARLRGYEQYF.

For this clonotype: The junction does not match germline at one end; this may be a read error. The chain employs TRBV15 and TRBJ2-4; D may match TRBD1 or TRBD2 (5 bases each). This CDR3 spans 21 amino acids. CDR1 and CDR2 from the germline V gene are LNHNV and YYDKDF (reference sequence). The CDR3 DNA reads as TGTGCCACCAGCAGAGATATCGGGCAGGGCGAAACTAGGTTAGCCAAAAACATTAAGTACTTC. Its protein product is CATSRDIGQGETRLAKNIKYF.

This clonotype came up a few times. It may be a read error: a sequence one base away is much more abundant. This chain's CDR3 is CAFKGATEACF. The CDR3 DNA follows: TGTGCCTTCAAGGGGGCCACTGAAGCTTGCTTT. The rearrangement links TRBV2 to TRBJ1-1, with TRBD1 matching over 7 bases. Per the germline V gene, CDR1 is SNHLY and CDR2 is FYNNEI. The CDR3 has 11 amino acids.

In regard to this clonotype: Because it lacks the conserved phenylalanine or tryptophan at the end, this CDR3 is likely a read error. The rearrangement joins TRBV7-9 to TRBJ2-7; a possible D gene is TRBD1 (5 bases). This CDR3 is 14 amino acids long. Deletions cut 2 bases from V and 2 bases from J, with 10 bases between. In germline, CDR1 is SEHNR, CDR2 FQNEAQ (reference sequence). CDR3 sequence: CASSLSQGTYEQYY. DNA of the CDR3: TGTGCCAGCAGCTTATCCCAGGGTACCTACGAGCAGTACTAC.

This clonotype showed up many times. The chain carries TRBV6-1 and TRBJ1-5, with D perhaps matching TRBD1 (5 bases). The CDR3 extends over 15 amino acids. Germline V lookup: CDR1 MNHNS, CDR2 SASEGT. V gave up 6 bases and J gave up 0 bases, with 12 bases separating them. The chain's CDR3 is CASSGKGVSNQPQHF. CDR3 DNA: TGTGCCAGCAGCGGAAAAGGGGTTAGCAATCAGCCCCAGCATTTT.

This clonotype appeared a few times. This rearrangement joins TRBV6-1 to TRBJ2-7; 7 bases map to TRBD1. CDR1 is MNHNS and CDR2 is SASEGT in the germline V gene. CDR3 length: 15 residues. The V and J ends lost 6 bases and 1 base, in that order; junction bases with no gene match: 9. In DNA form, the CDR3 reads TGTGCCAGCAGCGTCAGGGGACAGTCGTCCTACGAGCAGTACTTC. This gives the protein CASSVRGQSSYEQYF.

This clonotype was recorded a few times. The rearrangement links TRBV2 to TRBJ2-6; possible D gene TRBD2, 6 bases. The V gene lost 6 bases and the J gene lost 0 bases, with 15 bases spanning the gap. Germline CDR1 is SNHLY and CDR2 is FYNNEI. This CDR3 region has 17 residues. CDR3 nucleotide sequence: TGTGCCAGCAGCCCCGGACGGGGACTCTCTGGGGCCAACGTCCTGACTTTC. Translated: CASSPGRGLSGANVLTF. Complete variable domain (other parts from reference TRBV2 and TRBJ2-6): EPEVTQTPSHQVTQMGQEVILRCVPISNHLYFYWYRQILGQKVEFLVSFYNNEISEKSEIFDDQFSVERPDGSNFTLKIRSTKLEDSAMYFCASSPGRGLSGANVLTFGAGSRLTVL.

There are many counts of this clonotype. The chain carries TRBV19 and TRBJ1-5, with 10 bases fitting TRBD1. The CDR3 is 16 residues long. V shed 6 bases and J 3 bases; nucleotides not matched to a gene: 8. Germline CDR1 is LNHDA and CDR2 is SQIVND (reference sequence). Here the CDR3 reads CASRNGQGGHNQPQHF. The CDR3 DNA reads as TGTGCCAGTAGGAATGGACAGGGGGGTCACAATCAGCCCCAGCATTTT.

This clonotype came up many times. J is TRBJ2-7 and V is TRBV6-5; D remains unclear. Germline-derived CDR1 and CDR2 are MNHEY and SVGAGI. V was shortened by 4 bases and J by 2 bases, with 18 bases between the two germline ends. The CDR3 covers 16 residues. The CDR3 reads CASSSYSGRLTYEQYF. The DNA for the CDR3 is TGTGCCAGCAGTTCCTACTCGGGCCGCTTGACCTACGAGCAGTACTTC.

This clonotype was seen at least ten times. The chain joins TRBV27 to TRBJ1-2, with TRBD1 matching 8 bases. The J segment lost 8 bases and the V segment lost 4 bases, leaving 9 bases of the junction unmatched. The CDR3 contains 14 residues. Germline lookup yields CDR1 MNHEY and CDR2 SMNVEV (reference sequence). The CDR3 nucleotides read TGTGCCAGCAGTTCGGGACAGGTGTCCAAAGGCTACACCTTC. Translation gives CASSSGQVSKGYTF.

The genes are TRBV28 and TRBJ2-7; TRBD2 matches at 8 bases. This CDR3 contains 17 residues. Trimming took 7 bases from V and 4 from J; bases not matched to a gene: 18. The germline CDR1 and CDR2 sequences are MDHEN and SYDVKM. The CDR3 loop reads CASTQTSETIKGYEQYF. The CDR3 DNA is TGTGCCAGCACCCAGACTAGCGAGACAATTAAAGGATACGAGCAGTACTTC. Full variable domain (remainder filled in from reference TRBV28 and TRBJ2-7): DVKVTQSSRYLVKRTGEKVFLECVQDMDHENMFWYRQDPGLGLRLIYFSYDVKMKEKGDIPEGYSVSREKKERFSLILESASTNQTSMYLCASTQTSETIKGYEQYFGPGTRLTVT.

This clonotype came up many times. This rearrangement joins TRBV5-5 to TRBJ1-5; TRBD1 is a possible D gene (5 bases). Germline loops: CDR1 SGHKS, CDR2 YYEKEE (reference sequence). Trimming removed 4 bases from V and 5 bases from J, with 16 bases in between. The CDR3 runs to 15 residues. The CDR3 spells CASSEGLSGDQPQHF. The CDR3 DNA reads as TGTGCCAGCAGCGAGGGACTGTCGGGCGATCAGCCCCAGCATTTT.